Below, 3 T cell receptor beta chains from the same sample are listed, as sequenced in a study of T-cell reconstitution after alpha-beta-depleted transplantation in children. Unique molecular identifiers were built into the TCRbeta library. MiXCR, run by TCRdb on the PCR reads, gives a single entry per CDR3 protein. The sample records 280,000 or so distinct CDR3 sequences, roughly 12% being singletons. This sample comprised peripheral blood, obtained 180 days after TCRalphabeta/CD19-depleted stem cell transplant. The origin of the receptors is a male patient aged 2 to 9 who had a stem cell transplant for chronic granulomatous disease, so the T cells may come from the graft donor.

This clonotype was found many times. This chain links TRBV10-3 with TRBJ2-7, with a weak D call TRBD1 (5 bases). V was shortened by 0 bases and J by 2 bases, with 11 bases between the two germline ends. Germline CDR1 is ENHRY and CDR2 is SYGVKD. This CDR3 is 15 amino acids long. The DNA for the CDR3 is TGTGCCATCAGTGAGTCGGCCCCAGGGACCTACGAGCAGTACTTC. This sequence encodes CAISESAPGTYEQYF.

This clonotype showed up many times. V gene TRBV29-1 combines with J gene TRBJ1-2; D uncertain. V lost 6 bases, J lost 1 base, and 15 bases lay in between. Germline CDR1 is SQVTM and CDR2 is ANQGSEA. This CDR3 contains 14 residues. Here the CDR3 DNA reads TGCAGCGTGCCCTTATGGGAGCGTAACTATGGCTACACCTTC. Its protein is CSVPLWERNYGYTF.

CDR3 bases: TGTGCCAGCAGCCCGGGGCAGGGCTCTTTGAGCACTGAAGCTTTCTTT. This sequence encodes CASSPGQGSLSTEAFF. V is TRBV12-3 or TRBV12-4 and J is TRBJ1-1, with D maybe TRBD1 (5 bases). V was cut by 6 bases and J by 4 bases, with 21 bases left in between. The CDR3 has 16 amino acids.